A selection of T cell receptor beta chains follows, all from one sample in a study of beta chain features in type 1 diabetes. TCRdb's table, derived via immunoSEQ multiplex PCR, lists solely in-frame clones and lacks some. This sample has about 140,000 clones; about 9.4% occur once, and the top ten carry roughly 1.4%. Sample: naive CD4+ T cells from blood. These receptors all stem from a man between 18 and 35 years old in good health. The CDR3 runs from the conserved cysteine through the conserved F or W. D genes are given only for firm matches. Rows may omit the clone size; those that give it use once, few, many or a size class.

j_call	clone_size	v_call	d_call	cdr3_nt	cdr3_aa
TRBJ2-1	few	TRBV9	TRBD1	TGTGCCAGCAGCGTATCAGGGGGCGGTGAGCAGTTCTTC	CASSVSGGGEQFF
TRBJ2-2	few	TRBV9	-	TGTGCCAGCAGCGTTACGGGGAACACCGGGGAGCTGTTTTTT	CASSVTGNTGELFF
TRBJ1-1	-	TRBV18	-	TGTGCCAGCTCACCATTTCGTCAAGGGAGAGAGGGCACTGAAGCTTTCTTT	CASSPFRQGREGTEAFF
TRBJ2-7	-	TRBV6-5	TRBD2	TGTGCCAGCAGTTACGGGCAGCGGGGGGCCTACGAGCAGTACTTC	CASSYGQRGAYEQYF
TRBJ1-1	few	TRBV10-1	TRBD1	TGCGCCAGCAGCCAGGGGGGCGGTGGTACTGAAGCTTTCTTT	CASSQGGGGTEAFF
TRBJ2-3	few	TRBV12-5	TRBD2	TGTGCTAGTGGTTGGGGTAGCGGGGGGCCCCGCACAGATACGCAGTATTTT	CASGWGSGGPRTDTQYF
TRBJ1-3	few	TRBV6-5	-	TGTGCCAGCACCGCACCGGGGTCTGGAAACACCATATATTTT	CASTAPGSGNTIYF
TRBJ1-1	-	TRBV19	-	TGTGCCAGTAGTATAGCCACGGACAAGAACACTGAAGCTTTCTTT	CASSIATDKNTEAFF
TRBJ2-3	-	TRBV5-6	-	TGTGCCAGCTTGACCCAGGACACAGATACGCAGTATTTT	CASLTQDTDTQYF
TRBJ1-2	few	TRBV7-2	-	TGTGCCAGCAGCTTATATCCATGGACAGAGGCTTTGGACGGTGGCTACACCTTC	CASSLYPWTEALDGGYTF
TRBJ1-3	-	TRBV10-3	TRBD1	TGTGCCATCAGTGGCCCCAGGGGGGCTGGAAACACCATATATTTT	CAISGPRGAGNTIYF
TRBJ1-3	few	TRBV7-6	-	TGTGCCAGCAGCCCCGAGATCGTCTCTGGAAACACCATATATTTT	CASSPEIVSGNTIYF
TRBJ1-3	-	TRBV4-1	-	TGCGCCAGCAGCCAAGGTTGGTGGGAGAGCTCTGGAAACACCATATATTTT	CASSQGWWESSGNTIYF
TRBJ2-1	many	TRBV18	TRBD1	TGTGCCAGCTCACTATCGACAGGGAACCATGAGCAGTTCTTC	CASSLSTGNHEQFF
TRBJ1-4	few	TRBV18	-	TGTGCCAGCTCACCTGTCAGGTCGCCAGTGTCAATGGTTAAACTGTTTTTT	CASSPVRSPVSMVKLFF
TRBJ1-1	-	TRBV5-1	TRBD1	TGCGCCAGCAGCCCGGGACAGGGGAGCACTGAAGCTTTCTTT	CASSPGQGSTEAFF
TRBJ1-5	few	TRBV6-5	-	TGTGCCAGCGGGCTAAGCAATCAGCCCCAGCATTTT	CASGLSNQPQHF
TRBJ2-7	few	TRBV27	TRBD1	TGTGCCAGCAGTACCCCGGGACAGGCCTCCTACGAGCAGTACTTC	CASSTPGQASYEQYF
TRBJ2-1	few	TRBV7-2	TRBD2	TGTGCCAGCAGCTTAGTTTTACGGCGGGGGGGTTACAATGAGCAGTTCTTC	CASSLVLRRGGYNEQFF
TRBJ2-7	few	TRBV5-1	-	TGCGCCAGCAGCCTGACTGGAGCTTCCTACGAGCAGTACTTC	CASSLTGASYEQYF
TRBJ2-7	-	TRBV6-5	TRBD1	TGTGCCAGCAGGCTACCGGGACAGGGGGCCGGCGAGCAGTACTTC	CASRLPGQGAGEQYF
TRBJ2-1	-	TRBV7-2	-	TGTGCCAGCAGCTTAGTGGGCGATCACAATGAGCAGTTCTTC	CASSLVGDHNEQFF
TRBJ1-5	-	TRBV7-2	-	TGTGCCAGCAGCTGGGGGCAGCAATCAATCAATCAGCCCCAGCATTTT	CASSWGQQSINQPQHF
TRBJ2-2	-	TRBV18	-	TGTGCCAGCTCACCCTGGACAGACACCGGGGAGCTGTTTTTT	CASSPWTDTGELFF
TRBJ2-7	-	TRBV28	-	TGTGCCAGCAGTTCCTTCGCCTACGGGCAGTACTTC	CASSSFAYGQYF
TRBJ1-5	-	TRBV28	TRBD1	TGTGCCAGCAGTTTAACAGGGGGGCCCCTTGGGCCCCAGCATTTT	CASSLTGGPLGPQHF
TRBJ1-4	-	TRBV15	TRBD1	TGTGCCACCAGCTATGGGACAGTCACTGAAAAACTGTTTTTT	CATSYGTVTEKLFF
TRBJ1-1	many	TRBV7-9	-	TGTGCCAGCACTATTATCGGGACTGAAGCTTTCTTT	CASTIIGTEAFF
TRBJ2-2	-	TRBV5-1	TRBD2	TGCGCCAGCAGCCGGGGGGGGGCTGAGACCGGGGAGCTGTTTTTT	CASSRGGAETGELFF
TRBJ2-2	few	TRBV6-5	-	TGTGCCAGCAGGGGCCCAGTGGCCGGGGAGCTGTTTTTT	CASRGPVAGELFF
TRBJ2-7	few	TRBV7-9	TRBD2	TGTGCCAGCAGCTTAGAAAGACTAGCGGGGTACGAGCAGTACTTC	CASSLERLAGYEQYF